These 6 T cell receptor beta chains were sequenced from one sample in a study of blood T cells in healthy people across ages. It was with a sample-barcoded 5' primer and a J-beta primer mix that a second PCR of roughly 6 to 12 cycles was run. MiXCR, applied by TCRdb to the 5' RACE reads, yields one record per CDR3 protein. The sample yields some 790,000 distinct CDR3 sequences, 25% to 35% seen once. The specimen was blood. Receptors originate from a woman of 80 years or more in good health.

In its sample, this clonotype was seen many times. The chain uses TRBV6-5 and TRBJ2-7, with D possibly TRBD2 on 7 matching bases. Germline CDR1 and CDR2: MNHEY and SVGAGI. Between the trimmed V and J ends, which lost 6 bases and 3 bases, there was a span of 12 bases. The CDR3 is 13 amino acids. The CDR3 sequence is CASSSGGLYEQYF. CDR3 nucleotide sequence: TGTGCCAGCAGCTCCGGGGGGCTCTACGAGCAGTACTTC.

The sample holds many counts of this clonotype. The chain is built from TRBV6-2 or TRBV6-3 and TRBJ2-1; 8 bases are a match to TRBD2. The V gene's germline CDR1 is MNHEY and CDR2 SVGEGT. J lost 5 bases, V lost 4 bases, and 10 bases had no gene match. The CDR3 loop spans 16 amino acids. The CDR3 nucleotides are TGTGCCAGCAGTTGGCTAAGCGGGGGAACCAACAATGAGCAGTTCTTC. As protein: CASSWLSGGTNNEQFF.

In this sample, this clonotype turned up a few times. A read error is possible here, since a much larger clone lies one base away. The rearrangement uses TRBV15 and TRBJ2-3, with TRBD2 as a possible D gene (6 bases). Germline lookup yields CDR1 LNHNV and CDR2 YYDKDF (reference sequence). The CDR3 totals 15 residues. The CDR3 DNA is TGTGCCACCAGCAGAGATGTCATCACGGGAGATGCGCAGTATTTT. Translating it yields CATSRDVITGDAQYF.

As for this clonotype: A read error is possible here, since a much larger clone lies one base away. V gene TRBV13 combines with J gene TRBJ2-1, with D tentatively TRBD1 or TRBD2 (5 bases each). The end of the DNA aligns better with TRBJ2-7, so the J call may be wrong. CDR3 length: 16 amino acids. Looked up from germline, CDR1 is PRHDT and CDR2 is FYEKMQ (reference sequence). The CDR3 reads CASSVSGTEKHNEQYF. CDR3 nucleotide sequence: TGTGCCAGCAGCGTCTCCGGGACGGAGAAACACAATGAGCAGTACTTC.

This clonotype came up many times. The V and J genes are TRBV7-9 and TRBJ1-4, with no clear D. Germline V CDR1 and CDR2: SEHNR, FQNEAQ (reference sequence). The CDR3 consists of 14 residues. Trimming pared 5 bases from V and 6 bases from J, leaving 13 bases between. CDR3 DNA sequence: TGTGCCAGCAGCGCCGACACGGTATATGAAAAACTGTTTTTT. Translating gives CASSADTVYEKLFF.

Turning to this clonotype: The germline gene is not matched at one end of the junction; a read error may be the cause. The gene calls are TRBV10-3 and TRBJ2-7, with 7 bases aligning to TRBD2. The CDR3 spans 14 residues. Germline V gene data show CDR1 as ENHRY and CDR2 as SYGVKD. CDR3 bases: TGCGCCATCATCCCGACGGGGGGATCCTACGAGCAGTACTTC. It specifies CAIIPTGGSYEQYF.